Listed below are T cell receptor beta chains from one sample, sequenced in a study of blood T cell repertoires in COVID-19. Sequencing used immunoSEQ multiplex PCR; TCRdb keeps in-frame clones, though not all of them. Among about 60,000 clones listed, approximately 83% were seen once. Material: peripheral blood. These receptors originate from a man between 25 and 39 years old with COVID-19, enrolled during active disease. Each CDR3 is given with its conserved first and last residue. The D gene is left open where the match is weak. Not every row has a clone size; where given, it reads once, few, many or a size class.

D,size,V,J,CDR3,DNA
TRBD2,.,TRBV28,TRBJ2-5,CASSPGLAGERETQYF,TGTGCCAGCAGTCCGGGACTAGCGGGAGAGCGGGAGACCCAGTACTTC
TRBD1,.,TRBV15,TRBJ1-1,CATSSFINRGRFRFPEAFF,TGTGCCACCAGCAGTTTCATAAACAGGGGGCGGTTTCGTTTCCCTGAAGCTTTCTTT
TRBD1,.,TRBV11-2,TRBJ2-2,CASSYGQDYTGELFF,TGTGCCAGCAGCTACGGACAGGACTACACCGGGGAGCTGTTTTTT
.,.,TRBV28,TRBJ1-6,CASTPTGTNSPLHF,TGTGCCAGCACCCCAACAGGGACAAATTCACCCCTCCACTTT
TRBD2,.,TRBV30,TRBJ2-1,CAWSLGVAGFYNEQFF,TGTGCCTGGAGTCTGGGCGTAGCGGGATTCTACAATGAGCAGTTCTTC
.,.,TRBV4-1,TRBJ1-5,CASSGGWYSNQPQHF,TGCGCCAGCAGCGGGGGGTGGTATAGCAATCAGCCCCAGCATTTT
TRBD1,.,TRBV28,TRBJ2-7,CASSSRDRVIREQYF,TGTGCCAGCAGTTCCCGGGACAGGGTAATACGCGAGCAGTACTTC
TRBD1,.,TRBV5-1,TRBJ2-7,CASSLGDRPYEQYF,TGCGCCAGCAGCTTGGGGGACAGACCCTACGAGCAGTACTTC
.,.,TRBV28,TRBJ2-1,CASSLLGVEEQFF,TGTGCCAGCAGTTTATTAGGGGTCGAGGAGCAGTTCTTC
TRBD1,.,TRBV7-8,TRBJ1-4,CASSLVGPYGTGREKLFF,TGTGCCAGCAGCTTAGTTGGCCCCTACGGGACAGGGAGGGAAAAACTGTTTTTT
.,few,TRBV3-1/TRBV3-2,TRBJ2-2,CASSQDYLPGELFF,TGTGCCAGCAGCCAAGACTACCTACCCGGGGAGCTGTTTTTT
.,.,TRBV28,TRBJ1-1,CASRPQTGKRSHGNTEAFF,TGTGCCAGCCGACCTCAAACAGGGAAAAGGTCGCATGGGAACACTGAAGCTTTCTTT
.,.,TRBV19,TRBJ2-3,CASSIRGLSTDTQYF,TGTGCCAGTAGTATTAGGGGACTTAGCACAGATACGCAGTATTTT
.,once,TRBV4-1,TRBJ1-6,CASSQGGSPLHF,TGCGCCAGCAGCCAGGGGGGGTCACCCCTCCACTTT
TRBD2,.,TRBV12-5,TRBJ2-4,CASGLPLAGMGKNIQYF,TGTGCTAGTGGTTTGCCCCTAGCGGGAATGGGCAAAAACATTCAGTACTTC
.,.,TRBV23-1,TRBJ1-5,CAHRVLEPQHF,TGCGCCCATCGCGTTCTGGAGCCCCAGCATTTT
TRBD2,.,TRBV29-1,TRBJ2-5,CSGGGGGSQETQYF,TGCAGCGGGGGAGGTGGCGGGAGTCAAGAGACCCAGTACTTC
.,.,TRBV2,TRBJ2-1,CASSGSGVNEQFF,TGTGCCAGCAGTGGATCCGGGGTCAATGAGCAGTTCTTC
.,once,TRBV7-9,TRBJ1-3,CASSPPTDSNMYTIYF,TGTGCCAGCAGTCCGCCTACCGATAGTAATATGTACACCATATATTTT
.,.,TRBV7-9,TRBJ1-1,CASTEQNLNTEAFF,TGTGCCAGCACCGAACAGAATCTAAACACTGAAGCTTTCTTT
TRBD1,.,TRBV28,TRBJ2-4,CASSPTTGAKNIQYF,TGTGCCAGCAGTCCGACGACAGGGGCAAAAAACATTCAGTACTTC
.,.,TRBV9,TRBJ1-4,CASSPSFRGEKLFF,TGTGCCAGCAGCCCGTCCTTCAGGGGTGAAAAACTGTTTTTT
.,.,TRBV14,TRBJ2-1,CASTPSTHNNEQFF,TGTGCCAGCACACCCTCGACTCATAACAATGAGCAGTTCTTC
TRBD1,.,TRBV29-1,TRBJ1-2,CSVATDRGLAGYTF,TGCAGCGTCGCTACTGACAGGGGGCTAGCAGGCTACACCTTC
.,.,TRBV2,TRBJ1-4,CASRSQGSPNEKLFF,TGTGCCAGCAGATCGCAGGGGTCACCTAATGAAAAACTGTTTTTT
.,.,TRBV6-5,TRBJ2-5,CASSYFHGAVGETQYF,TGTGCCAGCAGTTACTTTCATGGGGCTGTTGGAGAGACCCAGTACTTC
.,.,TRBV2,TRBJ2-2,CASSGSGNTGELFF,TGTGCCAGCAGTGGCTCCGGGAACACCGGGGAGCTGTTTTTT